This TCR beta chain is from a study of identical twins. This CDR3 is 14 amino acids long. Trimming shortened V by 3 bases and J by 2 bases, and 10 bases separated the two germline ends. Looked up from germline, CDR1 is SQVTM and CDR2 is ANQGSEA. TCRdb used MiXCR to reprocess the 5' RACE reads, holding one entry per CDR3 protein. The repertoire holds 500,000 to 650,000 distinct CDR3 sequences, just over 7% seen once, with 1.6% in the top ten. This clonotype was detected many times. The sample was also reused in another study, on yellow fever vaccine responses in identical twins. That study reports: A vaccine T cell response that seemed partly convergent and partly personalized was reported in twins.

The sequence derives from a young woman in good health. The sequenced sample was PBMCs. V is TRBV29-1 and J is TRBJ2-2; D gene unclear. The CDR3 DNA reads as TGCAGCGTTGAGCCCCCCGCCAACACCGGGGAGCTGTTTTTT. Translating it yields CSVEPPANTGELFF.